The T cell receptor (beta chain) described here comes from a study of CD4 T cell repertoires and nickel (dated by TCRdb to the early 2020s). The table lists this clonotype with a count of one. The specificity of this receptor is unknown. Within one base of it there is no much larger clone, and no base qualities were kept. Evidence from one read is weak. According to the germline V gene, CDR1 reads SGHVS and CDR2 reads FQNEAQ. V is reduced by 6 bases and J by 1 base, leaving a spacing of 11 bases between them. The CDR3 holds 14 amino acids from the cysteine to the phenylalanine. The sequence is cut down to CDR3 DNA, 42 bases in frame from base 1. Library construction relied on RT-PCR. Instrument on record: Illumina MiSeq. The public reads were quality trimmed at Q25 with fastp and then assembled into clones with MiXCR by TCRdb, keeping productive beta chains. Duplicate CDR3 protein sequences are folded into a single record with the most common DNA and genes. Within this sample are about 270 distinct CDR3 sequences, with around 57% of them counted one time only. The ten top clones hold 10% to 11% of the sample.

Sequenced input: CD4+ T cells from blood, not recorded whether cultured. The V gene is TRBV7-8 and the J gene is TRBJ2-3, with TRBD2 as a weak D call on 5 bases. This receptor was identified in a human donor in a nickel allergy study, with or without nickel allergy (not recorded which). It is not recorded whether this sample comes from one donor or several. The DNA sequence is as follows: TGTGCCAGCAGTCCGGGGTCCCGCACAGATACGCAGTATTTT. Translated, this is CASSPGSRTDTQYF.